The 18 T cell receptor beta chains below all came from one sample that was sequenced in a study of tumor-infiltrating lymphocytes in localized non-small cell lung cancer. Profiling relied on immunoSEQ multiplex PCR, and the TCRdb table lists in-frame clones only, not all of them. This sample has about 16,000 clones, with about 70% found just once. The sample consisted of lung tumor tissue. All receptors derive from a human donor with non-small cell lung cancer.

Comments on this clone: Compared with germline, one end of the junction differs, possibly owing to a read error. The chain couples TRBV2 to TRBJ1-5; TRBD1 matches at 7 bases. Germline V CDR1 and CDR2: SNHLY, FYNNEI. The CDR3 loop spans 14 amino acids. CDR3 protein: CASSVGQGDQPQRF. The CDR3 DNA sequence: TGTGCCAGCAGTGTGGGCCAGGGGGACCAGCCCCAGCGTTTT.

The V gene is TRBV11-2, the J gene TRBJ1-1, with D uncertain. V was clipped by 5 bases and J by 3 bases, with 10 bases between them. Germline CDR1 reads SGHAT; CDR2 reads FQNNGV. The CDR3 totals 13 residues. The CDR3 DNA follows: TGTGCCAGCAGCCTCACTTATGACACTGAAGCTTTCTTT. Its translation is CASSLTYDTEAFF.

The chain uses TRBV28 and TRBJ1-5, with TRBD1 matching over 9 bases. Trimming took 7 bases from V and 5 from J; bases not matched to a gene: 6. This CDR3 contains 14 residues. Germline CDR1 is MDHEN and CDR2 is SYDVKM. CDR3 bases: TGTGCCAGCATTCTGACAGGGGGGGATCAGCCCCAGCATTTT. It specifies CASILTGGDQPQHF.

The CDR3 here is CASSSNGGRGREQYF. The CDR3 DNA reads as TGTGCCAGCAGCTCTAATGGGGGCAGGGGTCGCGAGCAGTACTTC. This chain uses TRBV13 with TRBJ2-7; TRBD1 might be the D (6 bases). This CDR3 has 15 amino acids. V lost 4 bases, J lost 6 bases, and 19 bases lay in between. Germline-derived CDR1 and CDR2 are PRHDT and FYEKMQ (reference sequence).

This clone has only a few counts. The chain couples TRBV4-1 to TRBJ1-4; 9 bases map to TRBD1. This CDR3 spans 14 amino acids. The germline gives CDR1 MGHRA, CDR2 YSYEKL. The V gene end was trimmed by 10 bases and the J gene end by 7 bases; junction bases not matched to a gene: 10. The CDR3 coding sequence is TGCGCCACCGGGAGGGACAGGGTTGGTGAAAAACTGTTTTTT. This translates into CATGRDRVGEKLFF.

This clone was detected only a few times. V usage is TRBV5-1 and J usage is TRBJ2-5; D might be TRBD1 (6 bases). CDR1 SGHRS and CDR2 YFSETQ come from the germline V gene. Between the trimmed V and J ends, which lost 4 bases and 2 bases, there was a span of 9 bases. The CDR3 sequence is 13 residues long. CDR3: CASSTGQQETQYF. The CDR3 region has the DNA TGCGCCAGCAGCACTGGACAGCAAGAGACCCAGTACTTC.

The chain links TRBV19 to TRBJ2-1, with 7 bases that match TRBD2. The junction had 10 bases not matched to a gene; V was cut back by 3 bases and J by 5 bases. Germline V gene lookup returns CDR1 LNHDA and CDR2 SQIVND (reference sequence). This CDR3 has 16 amino acids. CDR3 protein: CASSIIASGKNNEQFF. The CDR3 DNA reads as TGTGCCAGTAGTATTATCGCTAGCGGAAAAAACAATGAGCAGTTCTTC. Based on the CDR3 plus reference TRBV19 and TRBJ2-1, the full variable domain is DGGITQSPKYLFRKEGQNVTLSCEQNLNHDAMYWYRQDPGQGLRLIYYSQIVNDFQKGDIAEGYSVSREKKESFPLTVTSAQKNPTAFYLCASSIIASGKNNEQFFGPGTRLTVL.

This clone was detected only a few times. The genes are TRBV19 and TRBJ1-1; D ambiguous. The germline gives CDR1 LNHDA, CDR2 SQIVND (reference sequence). V lost 5 bases and J 7 bases, leaving 11 bases between the germline ends. The CDR3 is 12 amino acids. CDR3 in DNA: TGTGCCAGTAGTCCAGGTCGAATTGAAGCTTTCTTT. This translates into CASSPGRIEAFF.

The chain links TRBV7-9 to TRBJ2-2, with 10 bases identical to TRBD1. The CDR3 runs to 16 residues. Germline-derived CDR1 and CDR2 are SEHNR and FQNEAQ (reference sequence). V shed 5 bases, J shed 3 bases, and the junction held 6 bases outside the gene matches. The CDR3 spells CASSKTGGGDTGELFF. CDR3 bases: TGTGCCAGCAGCAAGACAGGGGGCGGTGACACCGGGGAGCTGTTTTTT. Using reference TRBV7-9 and TRBJ2-2 for the parts outside the CDR3, the full variable domain is DTGVSQNPRHKITKRGQNVTFRCDPISEHNRLYWYRQTLGQGPEFLTYFQNEAQLEKSRLLSDRFSAERPKGSFSTLEIQRTEQGDSAMYLCASSKTGGGDTGELFFGEGSRLTVL.

V gene TRBV19 combines with J gene TRBJ1-5; D not resolved. Trimming cost V 1 base and J 7 bases, with 20 bases left between them. Germline assignment: CDR1 LNHDA and CDR2 SQIVND (reference sequence). The CDR3 runs 17 residues. CDR3 bases: TGTGCCAGTAGTATAGTTAGAAGCCCCTTCGGCGGGCAGCCCCAGCATTTT. This encodes CASSIVRSPFGGQPQHF.

V is TRBV5-1 and J is TRBJ1-2; D unresolved. CDR3 size: 13 residues. V was trimmed by 4 bases and J by 2 bases, leaving 9 bases between them. Germline CDR1 and CDR2: SGHRS and YFSETQ. The CDR3 sequence: CASSRAENYGYTF. The CDR3 DNA reads TGCGCCAGCAGCAGGGCCGAAAACTATGGCTACACCTTC.

V is TRBV30 and J is TRBJ2-6; D is ambiguous. The V and J ends lost 7 bases and 0 bases respectively, with 7 bases between them. CDR1 GTSNPN and CDR2 SVGIG come from the germline V gene (reference sequence). The CDR3 loop spans 13 amino acids. The CDR3 sequence is CAFQNSGANVLTF. In nucleotides, the CDR3 is TGTGCCTTCCAGAACTCTGGGGCCAACGTCCTGACTTTC. The complete variable domain, with remaining parts taken from reference TRBV30 and TRBJ2-6, reads SQTIHQWPATLVQPVGSPLSLECTVEGTSNPNLYWYRQAAGRGLQLLFYSVGIGQISSEVPQNLSASRPQDRQFILSSKKLLLSDSGFYLCAFQNSGANVLTFGAGSRLTVL.

In its sample, this clone is medium-sized. The chain is built from TRBV5-8 and TRBJ1-1; D call uncertain. Trimming left V 2 bases short and J 1 base short, with 6 bases between. CDR1 SGHTS and CDR2 YDEGEE come from the germline V gene. This CDR3 has 13 residues. CDR3: CASSLQTNTEAFF. The DNA of the CDR3 is TGTGCCAGCAGCTTACAAACGAACACTGAAGCTTTCTTT.

This chain uses TRBV14 with TRBJ1-2, with D tentatively TRBD1 (5 bases). This CDR3 has 14 residues. The germline V gene has CDR1 SGHDN and CDR2 FVKESK. Trimming removed 0 bases at V and 7 bases at J, with 12 bases between. The DNA of the CDR3 is TGTGCCAGCAGCCAAGAGGAGGGGCGCGGTGGCTACACCTTC. Translating it yields CASSQEEGRGGYTF.

V gene TRBV18 combines with J gene TRBJ1-1; 8 nucleotides agree with TRBD1. The junction had 8 bases not matched to a gene; V was cut back by 4 bases and J by 1 base. The CDR3 has 16 residues. The germline CDR1 and CDR2 sequences are KGHSH and LQKENI. This CDR3 reads CASSLRQGPTNTEAFF. The CDR3 DNA reads as TGTGCCAGCTCACTACGACAGGGGCCAACGAACACTGAAGCTTTCTTT. Using reference TRBV18 and TRBJ1-1 for the parts outside the CDR3, the full variable domain is NAGVMQNPRHLVRRRGQEARLRCSPMKGHSHVYWYRQLPEEGLKFMVYLQKENIIDESGMPKERFSAEFPKEGPSILRIQQVVRGDSAAYFCASSLRQGPTNTEAFFGQGTRLTVV.

The chain combines TRBV20-1 with TRBJ2-1; D gene unclear. V was clipped by 4 bases and J by 6 bases, with 4 bases between them. Germline assignment: CDR1 DFQATT and CDR2 SNEGSKA (reference sequence). The CDR3 is 10 residues long. The CDR3 nucleotides read TGCAGTGCTACTAGCAATGAGCAGTTCTTC. Its translation is CSATSNEQFF.

The V and J genes are TRBV4-2 and TRBJ1-2; 11 bases map to TRBD1. The CDR3 contains 14 residues. After removal of 4 bases from V and 5 bases from J, the junction contained 3 bases not matched to a gene. Germline CDR1 and CDR2: LGHNA and YNFKEQ. The CDR3 protein is CASSRGTGGYGYTF. Here the CDR3 DNA reads TGTGCCAGCAGCCGAGGGACAGGGGGATATGGCTACACCTTC.

This chain joins TRBV27 and TRBJ1-6; TRBD1 is a possible D gene (5 bases). The CDR3 is 14 amino acids. Germline values: CDR1 MNHEY, CDR2 SMNVEV (reference sequence). V was clipped by 2 bases and J by 4 bases, with 6 bases between them. The chain's CDR3 is CASSLRQYNSPLHF. The CDR3 DNA is TGTGCCAGCAGTTTAAGACAGTATAATTCACCCCTCCACTTT.